These 2 T cell receptor beta chains were sequenced from one sample in a study of beta chain features in type 1 diabetes. Overall study findings and caveats: Researchers report that Type 1 diabetes patients had moderately but significantly shorter TCRB CDR3s across all four CD4+ subsets.

The study reverse transcribed the entire isolated RNA, so it sequenced expressed TCRB transcripts. The method was immunoSEQ multiplex PCR; TCRdb's version includes in-frame clones alone and lacks a portion of them. Of a few hundred thousand clones listed, over 10% are singletons. For these TCRs, the target antigens are not known. Sequenced input: naive CD4+ T cells from blood. These receptors were taken from a woman aged 18-35 years with type 1 diabetes.

This clone was counted between two and nine times. V is TRBV28 and J is TRBJ2-1; D gene ambiguous. V was trimmed by 3 bases and J by 0 bases, leaving 6 bases between them. Per the germline V gene, CDR1 is MDHEN and CDR2 is SYDVKM. This CDR3 spans 14 amino acids. CDR3 protein: CASSLAVSYNEQFF. CDR3 coding DNA: TGTGCCAGCAGTTTGGCAGTCTCCTACAATGAGCAGTTCTTC.

This clone has a handful of counts. The J gene is TRBJ1-3, the V gene TRBV6-6; no firm D call. The CDR3 runs to 15 residues. V lost 5 bases and J lost 3, with 14 bases in between. Looked up from germline, CDR1 is MNHNY and CDR2 is SVGAGI (reference sequence). CDR3 coding DNA: TGTGCCAGCAGTACCATTACGGGGTATGGAAACACCATATATTTT. Its protein product is CASSTITGYGNTIYF.